This T cell receptor beta chain is from a study of technical replicates of blood from a handful of donors. Some clones are missing from TCRdb's copy, which holds only in-frame ones; the method was immunoSEQ multiplex PCR. The sample has about 80,000 clones, roughly nine tenths seen once; the top ten hold around 0.37%. The receptor comes from a human donor in good health. The material sequenced was T cells isolated from PBMCs.

The CDR3 coding sequence is TGTGCCATCAGTGGGGGAGGACGTAACTATGGCTACACCTTC. The encoded protein is CAISGGGRNYGYTF. This chain connects TRBV10-3 to TRBJ1-2; D not certain. The CDR3 covers 14 residues. Trimming left V 4 bases short and J 1 base short, with 10 bases between. The V gene's germline CDR1 is ENHRY and CDR2 SYGVKD.